This T cell receptor beta chain came from a study of cytomegalovirus exposure and HLA in healthy donors. Trimming removed 2 bases at V and 7 bases at J, with 11 bases between. Germline CDR1 is MDHEN and CDR2 is SYDVKM. This CDR3 comprises 13 residues. Vbeta (60) and Jbeta (13) primers were used in the PCR. Profiling relied on immunoSEQ multiplex PCR, and the TCRdb table lists in-frame clones only, not all of them. This table holds some 110,000 clones, 60% to 70% found once. The clonotype originates from a woman aged 40 to 50 in good health and CMV-seropositive. Material: PBMCs. The rearrangement links TRBV28 to TRBJ1-2; D ambiguous. The CDR3 region is CASSLAVTGGYTF. The CDR3 coding sequence is TGTGCCAGCAGTTTAGCCGTGACTGGTGGCTACACCTTC.